Below, 5 T cell receptor beta chains from the same sample are listed, as sequenced in a study of T cells expressing NK-cell markers. Reprocessing the 5' RACE reads, TCRdb reports a single entry for every CDR3 protein and omits DNA. This sample's clone table lists about 460,000 distinct CDR3 sequences. The sequenced sample was blood T cells: a sorted CD56 or NKG2C T cell subset, CD4+ or CD8+ T cells, or bulk PBMC T cells (not recorded which). Source of these receptors: a woman in her forties or fifties in good health.

CDR3 protein: CSARAPSNSLDTQYF. The V and J genes are TRBV20-1 and TRBJ2-3. The CDR3 contains 15 residues. CDR1 DFQATT and CDR2 SNEGSKA come from the germline V gene (reference sequence).

The chain recombines TRBV6-1 with TRBJ2-7; the TCRdb call, TRBD2, lacks DNA for checking. The CDR3 extends over 16 amino acids. Germline CDR1 and CDR2: MNHNS and SASEGT. CDR3 protein: CASRKEVGLARNEQYF.

CDR3: CASSQAQIQGGGNTIYF. This chain connects TRBV4-2 to TRBJ1-3; the D call of TRBD1 rests on TCRdb alone, since no DNA is present to check it. The CDR3 loop spans 17 amino acids. Germline-derived CDR1 and CDR2 are LGHNA and YNFKEQ.

This chain uses TRBV5-1 with TRBJ2-3; the TRBD2 assignment by TCRdb is unverifiable without DNA. The germline V gene encodes CDR1 SGHRS and CDR2 YFSETQ. CDR3 length: 14 amino acids. The CDR3 spells CASTIAGGPDTQYF.

The chain is built from TRBV12-3 or TRBV12-4 and TRBJ2-1; TCRdb calls TRBD1, which cannot be checked without DNA. The CDR3 covers 16 residues. The CDR3 sequence: CASSFRFRLQGEKQFF.